This TCR beta chain appears in the sequencing data of a study of T cell responses to AZD1222 COVID-19 vaccine. Study findings and constraints: Repertoire collection took place solely once the T cell response had peaked. Nearly half of spike-specific TCRs reportedly go after variant regions that carry no mutations.

Of note for this clone: Its antigen is not identified.

V lost 2 bases and J 11 bases, leaving 10 bases between the germline ends. The V gene's germline CDR1 is KGHSH and CDR2 LQKENI. The CDR3 is 13 amino acids. Clones were read by immunoSEQ multiplex PCR, and TCRdb kept only the in-frame ones, dropping some. The sample consists of under 100,000 clones, more than 70% of them appearing once. This clonotype originated in an adult who received the AZD1222 COVID-19 vaccine. J is TRBJ1-6 and V is TRBV18, with D uncertain. The sequencing used peripheral blood, collected 28 days after the second AZD1222 dose. CDR3 DNA: TGTGCCAGCTCACCAAATGGATTTCCACCCCTCCACTTT. Translation: CASSPNGFPPLHF.